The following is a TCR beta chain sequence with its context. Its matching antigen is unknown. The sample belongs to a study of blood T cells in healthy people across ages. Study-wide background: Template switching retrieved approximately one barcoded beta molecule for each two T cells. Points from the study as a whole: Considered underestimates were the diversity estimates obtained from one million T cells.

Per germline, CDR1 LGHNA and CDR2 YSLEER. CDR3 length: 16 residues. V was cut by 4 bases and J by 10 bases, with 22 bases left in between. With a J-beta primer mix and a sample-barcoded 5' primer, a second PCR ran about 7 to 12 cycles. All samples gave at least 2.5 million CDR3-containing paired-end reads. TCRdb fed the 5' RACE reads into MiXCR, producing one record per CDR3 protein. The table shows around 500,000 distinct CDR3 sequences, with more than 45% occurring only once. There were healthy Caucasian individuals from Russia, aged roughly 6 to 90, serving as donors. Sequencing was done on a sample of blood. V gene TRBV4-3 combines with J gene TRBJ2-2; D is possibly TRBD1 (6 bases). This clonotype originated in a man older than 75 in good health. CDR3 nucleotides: TGCGCCAGCAGCCTCCAAGGGGCAGGGGTGCGCGCGGAGCTGTTTTTT. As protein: CASSLQGAGVRAELFF.